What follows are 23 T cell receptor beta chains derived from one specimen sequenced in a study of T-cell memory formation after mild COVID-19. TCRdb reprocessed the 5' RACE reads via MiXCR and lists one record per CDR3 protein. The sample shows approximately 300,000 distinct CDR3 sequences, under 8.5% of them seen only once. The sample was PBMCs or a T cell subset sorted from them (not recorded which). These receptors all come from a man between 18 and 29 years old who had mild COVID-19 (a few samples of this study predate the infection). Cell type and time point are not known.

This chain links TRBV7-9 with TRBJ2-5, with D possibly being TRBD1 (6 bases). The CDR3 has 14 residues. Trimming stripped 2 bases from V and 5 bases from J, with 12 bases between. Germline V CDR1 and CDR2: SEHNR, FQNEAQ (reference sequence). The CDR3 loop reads CASSLSTGLETQYF. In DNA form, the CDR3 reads TGTGCCAGCAGCTTATCCACAGGGTTGGAGACCCAGTACTTC.

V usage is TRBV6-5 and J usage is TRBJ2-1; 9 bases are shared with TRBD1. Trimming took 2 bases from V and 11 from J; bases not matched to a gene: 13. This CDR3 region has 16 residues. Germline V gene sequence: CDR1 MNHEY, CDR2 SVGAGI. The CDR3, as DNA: TGTGCCAGCAGTTACGTGGGACAGGGTCGGCCTATTAAGCAGTTCTTC. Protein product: CASSYVGQGRPIKQFF.

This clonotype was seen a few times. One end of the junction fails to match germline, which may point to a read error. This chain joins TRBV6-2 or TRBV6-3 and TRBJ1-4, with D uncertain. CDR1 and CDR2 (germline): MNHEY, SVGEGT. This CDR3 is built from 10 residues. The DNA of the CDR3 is TGTGCCAGCAGGGGCGAAAACCAAATTTTT. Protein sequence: CASRGENQIF.

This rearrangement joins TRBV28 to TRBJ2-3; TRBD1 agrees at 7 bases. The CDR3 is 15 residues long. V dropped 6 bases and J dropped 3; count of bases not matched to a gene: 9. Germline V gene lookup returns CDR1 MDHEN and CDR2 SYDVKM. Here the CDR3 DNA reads TGTGCCAGCAGCGAGATACAGGGGAAGACAGATACGCAGTATTTT. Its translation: CASSEIQGKTDTQYF.

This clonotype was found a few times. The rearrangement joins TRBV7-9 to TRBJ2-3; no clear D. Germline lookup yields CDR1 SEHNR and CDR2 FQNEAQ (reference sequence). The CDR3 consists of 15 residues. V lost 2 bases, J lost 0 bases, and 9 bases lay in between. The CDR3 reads CASSLSAASTDTQYF. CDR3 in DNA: TGTGCCAGCAGCTTAAGCGCGGCTAGCACAGATACGCAGTATTTT.

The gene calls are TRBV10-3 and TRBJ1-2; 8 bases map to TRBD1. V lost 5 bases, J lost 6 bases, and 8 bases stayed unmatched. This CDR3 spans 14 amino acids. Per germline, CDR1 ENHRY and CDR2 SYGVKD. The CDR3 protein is CAISRDRGVDGYTF. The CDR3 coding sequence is TGTGCCATCAGTCGTGACAGGGGAGTCGATGGCTACACCTTC.

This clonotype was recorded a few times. The CDR3 spells CATSRGGRDSGNYGYTF. DNA of the CDR3: TGTGCCACCAGCAGAGGGGGGCGAGACAGTGGTAACTATGGCTACACCTTC. V and J are TRBV15 and TRBJ1-2, with D perhaps matching TRBD1 (6 bases). This CDR3 has 17 amino acids. CDR1 is LNHNV, CDR2 YYDKDF, per germline (reference sequence). Trimming shortened V by 1 base and J by 1 base, and 16 bases separated the two germline ends.

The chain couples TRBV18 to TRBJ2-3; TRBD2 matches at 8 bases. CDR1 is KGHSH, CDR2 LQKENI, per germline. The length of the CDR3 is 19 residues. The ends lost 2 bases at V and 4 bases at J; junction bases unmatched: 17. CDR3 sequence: CASSPTLGGGSVGADTQYF. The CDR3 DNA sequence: TGTGCCAGCTCACCAACCCTCGGCGGGGGGTCCGTTGGTGCAGATACGCAGTATTTT.

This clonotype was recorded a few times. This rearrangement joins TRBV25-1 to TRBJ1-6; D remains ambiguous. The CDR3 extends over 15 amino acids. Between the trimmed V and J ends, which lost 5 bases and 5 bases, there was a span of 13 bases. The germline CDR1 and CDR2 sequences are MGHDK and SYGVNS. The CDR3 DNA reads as TGTGCCAGCAGTAAAGACGGACGGAATAATTCACCCCTCCACTTT. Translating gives CASSKDGRNNSPLHF.

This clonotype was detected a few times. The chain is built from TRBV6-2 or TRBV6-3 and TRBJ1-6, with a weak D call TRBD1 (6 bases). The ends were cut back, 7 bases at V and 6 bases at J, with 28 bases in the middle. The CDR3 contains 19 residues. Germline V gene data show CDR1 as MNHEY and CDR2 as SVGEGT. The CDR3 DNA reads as TGTGCCAGCACCATGGCTCCCGCCGGGACAAGAGAAGTTAATTCACCCCTCCACTTT. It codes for CASTMAPAGTREVNSPLHF.

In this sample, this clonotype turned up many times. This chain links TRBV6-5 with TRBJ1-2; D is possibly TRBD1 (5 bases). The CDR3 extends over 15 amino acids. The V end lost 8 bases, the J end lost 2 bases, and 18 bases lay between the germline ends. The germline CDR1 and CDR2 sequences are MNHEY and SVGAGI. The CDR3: CASSPRRTSNYGYTF. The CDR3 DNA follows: TGTGCCAGCTCCCCTAGGAGGACATCCAACTATGGCTACACCTTC.

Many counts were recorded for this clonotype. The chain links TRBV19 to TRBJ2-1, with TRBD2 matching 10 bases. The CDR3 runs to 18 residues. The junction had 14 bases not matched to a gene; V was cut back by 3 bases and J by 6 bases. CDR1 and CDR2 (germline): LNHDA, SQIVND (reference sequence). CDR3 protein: CASSIWASGGHTGNEQFF. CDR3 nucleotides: TGTGCCAGTAGTATCTGGGCTAGCGGGGGACACACGGGCAATGAGCAGTTCTTC.

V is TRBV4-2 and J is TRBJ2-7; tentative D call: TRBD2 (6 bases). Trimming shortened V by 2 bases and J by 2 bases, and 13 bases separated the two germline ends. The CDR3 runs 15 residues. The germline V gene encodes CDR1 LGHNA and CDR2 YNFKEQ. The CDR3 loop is CASSQSWGDPYEQYF. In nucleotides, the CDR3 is TGTGCCAGCAGCCAATCATGGGGGGACCCCTACGAGCAGTACTTC.

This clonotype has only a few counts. CDR3: CASSPTWGSNTEAFF. The DNA of the CDR3 is TGTGCCAGCAGCCCCACTTGGGGGTCGAACACTGAAGCTTTCTTT. The chain is built from TRBV5-4 and TRBJ1-1; D might be TRBD1 (5 bases). The CDR3 covers 15 residues. Germline CDR1 SGHNT, CDR2 YYREEE (reference sequence). Trimming took 4 bases from V and 1 from J, leaving 14 bases between them. Based on the CDR3 plus reference TRBV5-4 and TRBJ1-1, the full variable domain is ETGVTQSPTHLIKTRGQQVTLRCSSQSGHNTVSWYQQALGQGPQFIFQYYREEENGRGNFPPRFSGLQFPNYSSELNVNALELDDSALYLCASSPTWGSNTEAFFGQGTRLTVV.

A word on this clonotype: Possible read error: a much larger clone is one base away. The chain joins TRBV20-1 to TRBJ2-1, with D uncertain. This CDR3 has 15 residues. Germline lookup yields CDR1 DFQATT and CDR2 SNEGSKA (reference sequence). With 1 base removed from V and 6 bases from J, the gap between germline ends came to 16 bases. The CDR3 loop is CSARVGVSVFNEQFF. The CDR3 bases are TGCAGTGCTAGAGTTGGGGTGTCTGTGTTCAATGAGCAGTTCTTC.

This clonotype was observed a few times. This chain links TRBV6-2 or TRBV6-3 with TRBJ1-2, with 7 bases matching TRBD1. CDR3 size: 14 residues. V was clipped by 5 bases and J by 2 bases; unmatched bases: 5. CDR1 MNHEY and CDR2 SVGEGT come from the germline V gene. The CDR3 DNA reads TGTGCCAGCAGTCAGGGGGAATTGAACTATGGCTACACCTTC. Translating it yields CASSQGELNYGYTF.

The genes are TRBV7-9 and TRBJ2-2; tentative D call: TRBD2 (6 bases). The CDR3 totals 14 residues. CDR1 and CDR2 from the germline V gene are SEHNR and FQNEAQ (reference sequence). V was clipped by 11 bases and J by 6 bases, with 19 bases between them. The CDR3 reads CAGGQGSESGELFF. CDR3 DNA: TGTGCCGGAGGGCAGGGAAGTGAGTCCGGGGAGCTGTTTTTT.

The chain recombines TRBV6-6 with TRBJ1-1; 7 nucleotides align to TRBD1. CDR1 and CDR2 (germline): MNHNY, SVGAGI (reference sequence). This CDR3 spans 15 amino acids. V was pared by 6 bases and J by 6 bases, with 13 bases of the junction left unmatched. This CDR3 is CASSRGFDRAPEAFF. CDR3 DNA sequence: TGTGCCAGCAGCCGCGGCTTTGACAGGGCCCCTGAAGCTTTCTTT.

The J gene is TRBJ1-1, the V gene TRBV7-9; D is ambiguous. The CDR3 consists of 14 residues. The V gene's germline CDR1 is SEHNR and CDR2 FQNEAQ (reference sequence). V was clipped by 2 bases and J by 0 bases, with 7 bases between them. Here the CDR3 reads CASSLQSLNTEAFF. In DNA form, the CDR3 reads TGTGCCAGCAGCTTACAGAGTTTGAACACTGAAGCTTTCTTT.

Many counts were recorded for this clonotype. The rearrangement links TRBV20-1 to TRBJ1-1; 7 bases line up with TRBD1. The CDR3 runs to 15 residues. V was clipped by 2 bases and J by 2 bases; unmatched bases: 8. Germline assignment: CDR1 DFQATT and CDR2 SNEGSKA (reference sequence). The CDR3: CSARQGGSVNTEAFF. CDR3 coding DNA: TGCAGTGCTAGACAAGGGGGCAGTGTAAACACTGAAGCTTTCTTT.

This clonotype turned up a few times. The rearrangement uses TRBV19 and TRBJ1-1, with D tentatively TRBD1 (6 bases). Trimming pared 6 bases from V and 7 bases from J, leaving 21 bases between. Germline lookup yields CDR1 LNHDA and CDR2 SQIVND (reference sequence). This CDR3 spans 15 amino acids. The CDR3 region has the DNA TGTGCCAGTAGCAGACAGACAGGTGGGGACCTTGAAGCTTTCTTT. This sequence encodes CASSRQTGGDLEAFF.

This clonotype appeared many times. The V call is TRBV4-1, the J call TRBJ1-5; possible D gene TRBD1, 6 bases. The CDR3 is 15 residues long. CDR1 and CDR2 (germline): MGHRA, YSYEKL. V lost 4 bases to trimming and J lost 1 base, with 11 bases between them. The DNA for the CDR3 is TGCGCCAGCAGCCCACGGGGGGGCAGCAATCAGCCCCAGCATTTT. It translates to CASSPRGGSNQPQHF.

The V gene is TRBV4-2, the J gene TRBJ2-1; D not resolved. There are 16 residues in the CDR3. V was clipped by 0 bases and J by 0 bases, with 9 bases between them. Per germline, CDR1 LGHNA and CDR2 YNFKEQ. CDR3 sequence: CASSQDVGSSYNEQFF. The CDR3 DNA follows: TGTGCCAGCAGCCAAGACGTCGGTAGCTCCTACAATGAGCAGTTCTTC.